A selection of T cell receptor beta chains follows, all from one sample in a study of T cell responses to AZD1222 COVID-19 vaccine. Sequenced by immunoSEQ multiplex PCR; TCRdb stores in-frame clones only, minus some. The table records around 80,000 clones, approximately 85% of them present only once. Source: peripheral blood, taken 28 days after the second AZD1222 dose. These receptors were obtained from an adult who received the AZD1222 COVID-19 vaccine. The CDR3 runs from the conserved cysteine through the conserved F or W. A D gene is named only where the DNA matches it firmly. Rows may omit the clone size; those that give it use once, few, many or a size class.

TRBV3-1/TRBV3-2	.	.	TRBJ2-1	CASSQSSSSYNEQFF	TGTGCCAGCAGCCAAAGTTCGAGCTCCTACAATGAGCAGTTCTTC
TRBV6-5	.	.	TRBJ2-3	CASSRDPLTDTQYF	TGTGCCAGCAGTAGGGACCCACTCACAGATACGCAGTATTTT
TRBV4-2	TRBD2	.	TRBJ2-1	CASSRLILAGGPQQFF	TGTGCCAGCAGCCGACTTATATTAGCGGGGGGGCCTCAGCAGTTCTTC
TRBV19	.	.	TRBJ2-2	CASSIAQGQSGELFF	TGTGCCAGTAGTATAGCGCAGGGGCAATCCGGGGAGCTGTTTTTT
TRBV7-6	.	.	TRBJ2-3	CASSLVSLQGSMVTDTQYF	TGTGCCAGCAGCTTAGTATCGCTACAGGGATCGATGGTCACAGATACGCAGTATTTT
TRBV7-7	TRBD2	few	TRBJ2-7	CASSLLSAGGGYSYEQYF	TGTGCTAGCAGCTTACTTTCAGCGGGCGGGGGATATTCCTACGAGCAGTACTTC
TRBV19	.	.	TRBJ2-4	CASSMGAGGNIQYF	TGTGCCAGTAGTATGGGGGCGGGTGGAAACATTCAGTACTTC
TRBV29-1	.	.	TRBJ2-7	CSVDRGLAGGEQYF	TGCAGCGTGGACAGGGGGCTAGCGGGGGGCGAGCAGTACTTC
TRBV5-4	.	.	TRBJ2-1	CASSLTVYNEQFF	TGTGCCAGCAGCTTGACCGTTTACAATGAGCAGTTCTTC
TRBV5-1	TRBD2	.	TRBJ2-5	CASRQGTSGGFQETQYF	TGCGCCAGCAGACAGGGGACTAGCGGGGGATTCCAAGAGACCCAGTACTTC
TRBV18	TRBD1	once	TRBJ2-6	CASSPTGGHSGANVLTF	TGTGCCAGCTCACCAACAGGGGGTCACTCTGGGGCCAACGTCCTGACTTTC
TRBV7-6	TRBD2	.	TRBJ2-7	CASSPGEGYPQYF	TGTGCCAGCAGCCCTGGGGAGGGGTACCCGCAGTACTTC
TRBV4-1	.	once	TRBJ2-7	CAPRPLEGKVYEQYF	TGCGCCCCCCGCCCACTGGAGGGCAAAGTCTACGAGCAGTACTTC
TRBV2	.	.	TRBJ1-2	CASSEQGVGLNYGYTF	TGTGCCAGCAGTGAACAGGGTGTCGGACTTAACTATGGCTACACCTTC
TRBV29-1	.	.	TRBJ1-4	CSVRQGSEKLFF	TGCAGCGTTAGGCAGGGATCTGAAAAACTGTTTTTT
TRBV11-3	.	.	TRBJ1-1	CASSLNPNTEAFF	TGTGCCAGCAGCTTAAATCCGAACACTGAAGCTTTCTTT
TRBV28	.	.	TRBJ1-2	CASRVSGDTLAYGYTF	TGTGCCAGCAGAGTTTCCGGGGACACCTTAGCCTATGGCTACACCTTC
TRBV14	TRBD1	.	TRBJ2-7	CASSQDRGSFVYEQYF	TGTGCCAGCAGCCAGGACAGGGGCAGTTTTGTCTACGAGCAGTACTTC
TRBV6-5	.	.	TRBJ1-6	CASSYAQGFNSPLHF	TGTGCCAGCAGTTATGCACAGGGTTTTAATTCACCCCTCCACTTT
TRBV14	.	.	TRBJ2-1	CASSHYSGRRDEQFF	TGTGCCAGCAGCCATTACTCTGGCAGGCGGGATGAGCAGTTCTTC
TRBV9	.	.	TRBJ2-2	CASSLTGDTGELFF	TGTGCCAGCAGCCTGACAGGAGACACCGGGGAGCTGTTTTTT
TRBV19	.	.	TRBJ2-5	CASSIGRQIQETQYF	TGTGCCAGTAGCATAGGCAGACAGATCCAAGAGACCCAGTACTTC
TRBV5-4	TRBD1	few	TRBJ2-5	CASSRTGERETQYF	TGTGCCAGCAGCCGGACAGGGGAGAGGGAGACCCAGTACTTC
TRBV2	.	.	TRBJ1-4	CASSVKGGNEKLFF	TGTGCCAGCAGTGTAAAAGGCGGTAATGAAAAACTGTTTTTT
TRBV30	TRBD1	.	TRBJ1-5	CAWSADRAYSNQPQHF	TGTGCCTGGAGTGCCGACAGGGCCTATAGCAATCAGCCCCAGCATTTT
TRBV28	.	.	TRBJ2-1	CASSLYKPAKDNEQFF	TGTGCCAGCAGTTTATATAAACCCGCCAAGGACAATGAGCAGTTCTTC
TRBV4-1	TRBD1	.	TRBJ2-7	CASSHSGQNEQYF	TGCGCCAGCAGCCACTCGGGACAGAACGAGCAGTACTTC
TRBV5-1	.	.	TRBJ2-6	CASSMDGSGANVLTF	TGCGCCAGCAGCATGGACGGCTCTGGGGCCAACGTCCTGACTTTC
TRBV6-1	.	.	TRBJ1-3	CASSEEGRRWAAGNTIYF	TGTGCCAGCAGTGAAGAGGGGCGCCGGTGGGCGGCTGGAAACACCATATATTTT
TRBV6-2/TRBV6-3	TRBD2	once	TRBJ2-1	CASSSLTSGMYNEQFF	TGTGCCAGCAGTTCCCTGACTAGCGGGATGTACAATGAGCAGTTCTTC
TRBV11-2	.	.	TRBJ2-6	CASSLDPPTSSGANVLTF	TGTGCCAGCAGCTTAGACCCCCCTACCAGCTCTGGGGCCAACGTCCTGACTTTC
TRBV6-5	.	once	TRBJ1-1	CASRMNTEAFF	TGTGCCAGCCGAATGAACACTGAAGCTTTCTTT
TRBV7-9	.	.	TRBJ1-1	CASSHANTEAFF	TGTGCCAGCAGCCACGCTAACACTGAAGCTTTCTTT
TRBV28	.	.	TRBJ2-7	CASSFYRHSYEQYF	TGTGCCAGCAGTTTCTACAGGCACTCCTACGAGCAGTACTTC
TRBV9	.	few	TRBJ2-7	CASSPSPWTVEQYF	TGTGCCAGCAGCCCCTCCCCCTGGACCGTCGAGCAGTACTTC
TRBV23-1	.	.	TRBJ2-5	CASGQLETQYF	TGCGCCAGCGGACAGTTAGAGACCCAGTACTTC
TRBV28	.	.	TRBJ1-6	CASRPGAAAHSPLHF	TGTGCCAGCAGACCCGGGGCGGCGGCCCATTCACCCCTCCACTTT
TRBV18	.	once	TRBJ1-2	CASSTQAAYGYTF	TGTGCCAGCTCAACCCAGGCAGCCTATGGCTACACCTTC
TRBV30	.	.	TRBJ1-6	CAWKLSAPNSPLHF	TGTGCCTGGAAGTTATCTGCGCCCAATTCACCCCTCCACTTT
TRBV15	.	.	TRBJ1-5	CATSRGGDPYQPQHF	TGTGCCACCAGCAGAGGGGGGGATCCCTATCAGCCCCAGCATTTT
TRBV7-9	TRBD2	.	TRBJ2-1	CASTDRLAWGEQFF	TGTGCCAGCACCGATAGACTAGCTTGGGGTGAGCAGTTCTTC
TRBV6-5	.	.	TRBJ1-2	CASSGQSFTNYGYTF	TGTGCCAGCAGCGGACAGTCCTTCACTAACTATGGCTACACCTTC
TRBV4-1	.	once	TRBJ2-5	CASSQTPGVPQETQYF	TGCGCCAGCAGCCAAACCCCAGGGGTCCCGCAAGAGACCCAGTACTTC
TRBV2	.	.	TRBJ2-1	CASSIDRPSYNEQFF	TGTGCCAGCAGCATCGACAGGCCGTCCTACAATGAGCAGTTCTTC
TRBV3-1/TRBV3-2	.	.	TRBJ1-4	CASSRDPTENEKLFF	TGTGCCAGCAGCCGAGACCCGACGGAGAATGAAAAACTGTTTTTT
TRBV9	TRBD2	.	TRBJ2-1	CASSVEAGGYNEQFF	TGTGCCAGCAGCGTAGAAGCGGGGGGCTACAATGAGCAGTTCTTC
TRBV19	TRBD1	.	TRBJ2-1	CASTADRANNEQFF	TGTGCCAGTACCGCGGACAGGGCCAACAATGAGCAGTTCTTC
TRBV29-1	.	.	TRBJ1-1	CSVERMGEAFF	TGCAGCGTTGAAAGAATGGGTGAAGCTTTCTTT
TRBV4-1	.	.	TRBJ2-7	CASSQEGYEQYF	TGCGCCAGCAGCCAAGAAGGGTACGAGCAGTACTTC
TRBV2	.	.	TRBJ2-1	CASSGLTTVYNEQFF	TGTGCCAGCAGTGGCCTTACTACCGTGTATAATGAGCAGTTCTTC
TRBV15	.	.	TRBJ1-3	CATSRGGTSGNTIYF	TGTGCCACCAGCAGAGGAGGAACATCTGGAAACACCATATATTTT
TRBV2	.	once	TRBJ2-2	CASSERGTGELFF	TGTGCCAGCAGTGAAAGGGGCACCGGGGAGCTGTTTTTT
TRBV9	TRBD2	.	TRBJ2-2	CASGTSGGLSTGELFF	TGTGCCAGCGGGACTAGCGGGGGGCTTAGCACCGGGGAGCTGTTTTTT
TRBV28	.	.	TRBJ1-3	CATTGGRWNTIYF	TGTGCCACCACGGGGGGTAGGTGGAACACCATATATTTT
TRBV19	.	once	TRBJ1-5	CASSISQGTNQPQHF	TGTGCCAGTAGTATTAGTCAGGGGACCAATCAGCCCCAGCATTTT
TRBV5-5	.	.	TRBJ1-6	CASSSQSPNSPLHF	TGTGCCAGCAGCTCACAATCACCAAATTCACCCCTCCACTTT
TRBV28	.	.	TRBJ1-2	CASSFSGHRANYGYTF	TGTGCCAGCAGTTTCTCGGGACACCGAGCTAACTATGGCTACACCTTC